This TCR beta chain was retrieved from a study of T cells expressing NK-cell markers. Study information: Each TCR beta repertoire originated in sorted T cells that were CD3+CD56+NKG2C+, CD3+CD56+NKG2C- or CD3+CD56-NKG2C+. Broader study findings: In several donors, these clonotypes also led the CD3+CD56-NKG2C+ fraction. Over 5 donors had dominant NKG2C+ clonotypes that comprised roughly 1.0-7.0% of their CD8+ T cells.

With regard to this clonotype: The antigen remains undetermined.

Germline CDR1 and CDR2: SGHRS and YFSETQ. The CDR3 has 16 amino acids. TCRdb processed the 5' RACE reads again and assigns one entry to each CDR3 protein, with no DNA. This sample's table has over 250,000 distinct CDR3 sequences. Material: blood T cells: a sorted CD56 or NKG2C T cell subset, CD4+ or CD8+ T cells, or bulk PBMC T cells (not recorded which). V is TRBV5-1 and J is TRBJ2-2; lacking DNA, the TRBD2 call made by TCRdb goes unchecked. This TCR came from a woman between 18 and 69 years old in good health. This CDR3 is CASSLVVAVNTGELFF.